The 24 T cell receptor beta chains presented below share a single source sample, sequenced in a study of early T cells in non-severe SARS-CoV-2 infection. TCRdb reprocessed the 5' RACE reads with MiXCR, giving one entry per CDR3 protein. The repertoire holds about 77,000 distinct CDR3 sequences, with approximately 5% as singletons. The source material was whole blood, sampled at baseline. These receptors all stem from an adult who was a healthcare worker with PCR-confirmed SARS-CoV-2 infection or an uninfected control (not recorded which).

This clonotype was observed many times. This chain joins TRBV7-2 and TRBJ2-7, with TRBD2 identical over 7 bases. With V trimmed by 4 bases and J by 1 base, 4 bases remained unmatched. The CDR3 extends over 14 amino acids. The germline CDR1 and CDR2 sequences are SGHTA and FQGNSA. The CDR3 bases are TGTGCCAGCAGCTACGGACTAGTTTCCTACGAGCAGTACTTC. This encodes CASSYGLVSYEQYF.

Only a few counts were recorded for this clonotype. The chain joins TRBV3-1 to TRBJ1-3, with D tentatively TRBD1 (5 bases). Trimming removed 6 bases from V and 0 bases from J, with 15 bases in between. The CDR3 runs to 16 residues. Germline V gene data show CDR1 as LGHDT and CDR2 as YNNKEL (reference sequence). CDR3 sequence reads: CASSPQAGRSGNTIYF. The CDR3 coding sequence is TGTGCCAGCAGTCCACAGGCGGGACGCTCTGGAAACACCATATATTTT.

This clonotype was picked up many times. The V call is TRBV12-5, the J call TRBJ1-2; tentative D call: TRBD1 (5 bases). Germline CDR1 LGHNT, CDR2 FRNRAP. V dropped 4 bases and J dropped 5 bases, with 11 bases sitting between them. The CDR3 is 13 residues long. CDR3 sequence reads: CASGSTEGYGYTF. As DNA, the CDR3 is TGTGCTAGTGGTTCCACCGAGGGGTATGGCTACACCTTC.

In its sample, this clonotype was seen many times. The rearrangement uses TRBV6-6 and TRBJ2-1; 9 nucleotides agree with TRBD1. V shed 5 bases, J shed 7 bases, and the junction held 6 bases outside the gene matches. The germline gives CDR1 MNHNY, CDR2 SVGAGI (reference sequence). This CDR3 has 14 amino acids. The CDR3 DNA follows: TGTGCCAGCAGTCGGGACAGGGATAGAAATGAGCAGTTCTTC. Residues: CASSRDRDRNEQFF.

This clonotype has ten or more counts. This chain connects TRBV7-9 to TRBJ1-6; 8 positions match TRBD1. Germline values: CDR1 SEHNR, CDR2 FQNEAQ (reference sequence). This CDR3 contains 14 residues. The V gene end was trimmed by 5 bases and the J gene end by 9 bases; junction bases not matched to a gene: 6. CDR3 bases: TGTGCCAGCAGCGATGGACAGGGTTCTTCACCCCTCCACTTT. It is translated as CASSDGQGSSPLHF.

This clonotype was seen many times. The V and J genes are TRBV12-3 or TRBV12-4 and TRBJ1-6; D uncertain. This CDR3 is 14 amino acids long. Trimming took 1 base from V and 8 from J, leaving 9 bases between them. The CDR3 region has the DNA TGTGCCAGCAGTTTAGGCCAGAAGGATTCACCCCTCCACTTT. Translated: CASSLGQKDSPLHF.

This clonotype turned up a few times. V and J are TRBV2 and TRBJ1-2, with 9 bases matching TRBD1. This CDR3 spans 16 amino acids. Germline V gene lookup returns CDR1 SNHLY and CDR2 FYNNEI. V gave up 6 bases and J gave up 0 bases; unmatched junction bases: 8. The CDR3, as DNA: TGTGCCAGCAGACTAGACAGGGGGACTTCTAACTATGGCTACACCTTC. Amino acid sequence: CASRLDRGTSNYGYTF. Supplemented by reference TRBV2 and TRBJ1-2, the full variable domain reads EPEVTQTPSHQVTQMGQEVILRCVPISNHLYFYWYRQILGQKVEFLVSFYNNEISEKSEIFDDQFSVERPDGSNFTLKIRSTKLEDSAMYFCASRLDRGTSNYGYTFGSGTRLTVV.

The genes are TRBV27 and TRBJ2-6; D remains ambiguous. Germline loops: CDR1 MNHEY, CDR2 SMNVEV (reference sequence). Trimming removed 7 bases at V and 4 bases at J, with 8 bases between. This CDR3 is built from 13 residues. CDR3 loop: CASTRLGANVLTF. DNA of the CDR3: TGTGCCAGCACCCGCCTGGGGGCCAACGTCCTGACTTTC.

This chain uses TRBV9 with TRBJ1-3; TRBD1 matches at 7 bases. The germline V gene has CDR1 SGDLS and CDR2 YYNGEE. The CDR3 length is 17 residues. Trimming cost V 3 bases and J 4 bases; bases outside gene matches: 13. This CDR3 is CASSEGDSDSTGNTIYF. The CDR3 DNA reads as TGTGCCAGCAGCGAGGGGGACAGCGATTCAACGGGAAACACCATATATTTT.

This clonotype showed up just a few times. The rearrangement links TRBV7-2 to TRBJ2-7; D gene ambiguous. Trimming removed 3 bases from V and 0 bases from J, with 6 bases in between. The CDR3 contains 13 residues. CDR1 is SGHTA, CDR2 FQGNSA, per germline. Written as DNA, the CDR3 is TGTGCCAGCAGCTTCGAGAGCTCCTACGAGCAGTACTTC. Translated: CASSFESSYEQYF.

This clonotype has only a few counts. The chain links TRBV20-1 to TRBJ2-3, with 14 positions matching TRBD2. The germline V gene has CDR1 DFQATT and CDR2 SNEGSKA (reference sequence). Losses at the gene ends were 6 bases for V and 6 bases for J; bases not matched to a gene: 8. The CDR3 covers 15 residues. The CDR3 protein is CSAPEGTSGSDTQYF. The CDR3 DNA sequence: TGCAGTGCCCCCGAGGGGACTAGCGGGAGTGATACGCAGTATTTT.

There are a few counts of this clonotype. The chain links TRBV4-1 to TRBJ1-5; possible D gene TRBD1, 5 bases. The CDR3 consists of 19 residues. Germline-derived CDR1 and CDR2 are MGHRA and YSYEKL. V was pared by 0 bases and J by 7 bases, with 25 bases between. CDR3 DNA: TGCGCCAGCAGCCAAGAGGTGTTAGCAGGGTCCGGGAATAGCCAGCCCCAGCATTTT. Translation gives CASSQEVLAGSGNSQPQHF.

A word on this clonotype: It may be a read error: a sequence one base away is much more abundant. The final CDR3 position lacks the conserved phenylalanine or tryptophan, pointing to a likely read error. V and J are TRBV10-2 and TRBJ2-1; 8 nucleotides line up with TRBD2. Looked up from germline, CDR1 is WSHSY and CDR2 is SAAADI. V lost 2 bases and J lost 8; bases outside the gene matches: 2. There are 13 residues in the CDR3. The CDR3 DNA is TGCGCCAGCAGTGAGGGACTAGCCTATGAGCAGTTCTTG. It codes for CASSEGLAYEQFL.

This clonotype has just a few counts. The chain couples TRBV19 to TRBJ2-7, with D perhaps assigned TRBD1 or TRBD2 (6 bases each). The germline V gene has CDR1 LNHDA and CDR2 SQIVND (reference sequence). There are 15 residues in the CDR3. Between the trimmed V and J ends, which lost 4 bases and 3 bases, there was a span of 16 bases. CDR3 sequence reads: CASSTPRGPVYEQYF. DNA for the CDR3: TGTGCCAGTAGTACCCCACGGGGGCCAGTCTACGAGCAGTACTTC.

This clonotype appeared many times. The CDR3 region is CSASGLSTGELFF. CDR3 nucleotide sequence: TGCAGTGCCTCAGGGTTAAGCACCGGGGAGCTGTTTTTT. V usage is TRBV20-1 and J usage is TRBJ2-2; weak D call: TRBD1 (5 bases). The CDR3 runs to 13 residues. Germline lookup yields CDR1 DFQATT and CDR2 SNEGSKA (reference sequence). V shed 6 bases and J shed 4 bases, with 12 bases lying between them.

This clonotype was counted at least ten times. The chain uses TRBV7-9 and TRBJ2-7; D is unresolved. This CDR3 has 13 amino acids. Per germline, CDR1 SEHNR and CDR2 FQNEAQ (reference sequence). Trimming pared 6 bases from V and 7 bases from J, leaving 16 bases between. CDR3 sequence reads: CASRGSDVGEQYF. CDR3 coding DNA: TGTGCCAGCAGGGGATCCGATGTGGGTGAGCAGTACTTC.

The chain recombines TRBV28 with TRBJ2-3; 7 bases are shared with TRBD2. The CDR3 contains 16 residues. Losses at the gene ends were 1 base for V and 1 base for J; bases not matched to a gene: 5. CDR1 and CDR2 from the germline V gene are MDHEN and SYDVKM. In DNA, the CDR3 is TGTGCCAGCAGTTTATATGTCCGGGAGGGCACAGATACGCAGTATTTT. Its protein is CASSLYVREGTDTQYF.

Many counts were recorded for this clonotype. This chain uses TRBV7-9 with TRBJ2-7, with 13 positions matching TRBD2. The CDR3 consists of 16 residues. V shed 5 bases, J shed 5 bases, and the junction held 9 bases outside the gene matches. The germline CDR1 and CDR2 sequences are SEHNR and FQNEAQ (reference sequence). DNA of the CDR3: TGTGCCAGCAGCCCCCGGACTAGCGGGAGTCCCGACGAGCAGTACTTC. This encodes CASSPRTSGSPDEQYF.

This clonotype was observed a handful of times. V is TRBV6-1 and J is TRBJ2-5; D remains unclear. Germline CDR1 is MNHNS and CDR2 is SASEGT. The V end lost 1 base, the J end lost 4 bases, and 10 bases lay between the germline ends. This CDR3 has 14 amino acids. CDR3 loop: CASSEGPGRETQYF. Here the CDR3 DNA reads TGTGCCAGCAGTGAAGGCCCCGGGCGAGAGACCCAGTACTTC.

This clonotype has just a few counts. In DNA, the CDR3 is TGTGCCACCCAGTCGGGGTTCGGGGATGAGCAGTTCTTC. This codes for CATQSGFGDEQFF. The rearrangement uses TRBV5-6 and TRBJ2-1, with a weak D call TRBD2 (5 bases). This CDR3 contains 13 residues. Trimming left V 9 bases short and J 8 bases short, with 18 bases between. Germline assignment: CDR1 SGHDT and CDR2 YYEEEE.

This clonotype was counted between two and nine times. CDR3 in DNA: TGTGCCAGCAGCCAAAGACTAGCGGGACCGATCAATGAGCAGTTCTTC. This codes for CASSQRLAGPINEQFF. The rearrangement links TRBV3-1 to TRBJ2-1; 11 bases map to TRBD2. Trimming removed 2 bases from V and 6 bases from J; junction bases left unmatched: 6. CDR1 LGHDT and CDR2 YNNKEL come from the germline V gene (reference sequence). There are 16 residues in the CDR3.

This sequence joins TRBV11-3 and TRBJ2-2, with D unclear. The V end lost 1 base, the J end lost 6 bases, and 9 bases lay between the germline ends. In germline, CDR1 is SGHNT, CDR2 YENEEA. CDR3 length: 14 amino acids. The CDR3 protein is CASSLASGSGELFF. CDR3 bases: TGTGCCAGCAGCTTAGCATCCGGGTCCGGGGAGCTGTTTTTT.

This clonotype was observed a handful of times. Given a much more abundant clone one base away, this may be a read error. This chain joins TRBV27 and TRBJ1-2; TRBD1 matches at 8 bases. The J segment lost 6 bases and the V segment lost 11 bases, leaving 17 bases of the junction unmatched. The germline gives CDR1 MNHEY, CDR2 SMNVEV (reference sequence). This CDR3 comprises 15 residues. The CDR3 DNA follows: TGTGCCGGCACCCCCTTCGTGGACAGGGCAGATGGCTACACCTTC. Its protein is CAGTPFVDRADGYTF.

This clonotype was counted ten times or more. The V and J genes are TRBV28 and TRBJ2-7; 11 nucleotides line up with TRBD2. The CDR3 loop spans 16 amino acids. Per germline, CDR1 MDHEN and CDR2 SYDVKM. The ends lost 2 bases at V and 3 bases at J; junction bases unmatched: 6. CDR3 sequence: CASSLTSGSDFYEQYF. CDR3 DNA: TGTGCCAGCAGTTTAACTAGCGGGAGTGACTTCTACGAGCAGTACTTC.